Each of the 20 T cell receptor beta chains below was sequenced from the same sample in a study of cytomegalovirus exposure and HLA in healthy donors. The PCR was carried out with 60 Vbeta primers and 13 Jbeta primers. Profiling relied on immunoSEQ multiplex PCR, and the TCRdb table lists in-frame clones only, not all of them. The table includes about 170,000 clones, roughly 88% detected once. Sequences were obtained from PBMCs. These receptors were collected from a boy aged 2 to 9 in good health and CMV-seronegative.

V is TRBV10-1 and J is TRBJ2-3, with 7 positions matching TRBD2. Germline V gene lookup returns CDR1 WNHNN and CDR2 SYGVQD (reference sequence). Trimming removed 3 bases from V and 1 base from J; junction bases left unmatched: 4. The CDR3 consists of 15 residues. CDR3 residues: CASSEITSGTDTQYF. The CDR3 bases are TGCGCCAGCAGTGAAATTACTAGCGGCACAGATACGCAGTATTTT.

This rearrangement joins TRBV19 to TRBJ2-5; D is unclear. Deletions cut 7 bases from V and 5 bases from J, with 14 bases between. The CDR3 is 13 residues long. Germline values: CDR1 LNHDA, CDR2 SQIVND (reference sequence). As DNA, the CDR3 is TGTGCCAGTACCTCTCCGCCCGAGGAGACCCAGTACTTC. Its translation is CASTSPPEETQYF.

This clone showed up just a few times. The rearrangement joins TRBV2 to TRBJ2-2; TRBD2 aligns across 9 bases. J gave up 5 bases and V 3 bases, and 4 bases lay outside the gene matches. Looked up from germline, CDR1 is SNHLY and CDR2 is FYNNEI. The CDR3 has 15 amino acids. The CDR3 region is CASSDETSGTGELFF. The CDR3, as DNA: TGTGCCAGCAGTGACGAGACTAGCGGAACCGGGGAGCTGTTTTTT.

This chain connects TRBV28 to TRBJ1-1; 8 positions agree with TRBD1. V shed 4 bases and J 8 bases; nucleotides not matched to a gene: 3. CDR3 size: 12 residues. Per the germline V gene, CDR1 is MDHEN and CDR2 is SYDVKM. The CDR3 region has the DNA TGTGCCAGCAGTTCCCAGGGGGCCGAAGCTTTCTTT. Its translation is CASSSQGAEAFF. Drawing the rest from reference TRBV28 and TRBJ1-1, the complete variable domain is DVKVTQSSRYLVKRTGEKVFLECVQDMDHENMFWYRQDPGLGLRLIYFSYDVKMKEKGDIPEGYSVSREKKERFSLILESASTNQTSMYLCASSSQGAEAFFGQGTRLTVV.

The CDR3: CATSAAGGRNIQYF. The CDR3 bases are TGTGCCACCTCGGCAGCGGGGGGAAGAAACATTCAGTACTTC. The chain combines TRBV15 with TRBJ2-4; TRBD2 aligns across 9 bases. CDR1 is LNHNV and CDR2 is YYDKDF in the germline V gene (reference sequence). The CDR3 is 14 amino acids. With 8 bases clipped from V and 6 bases from J, the junction kept 8 bases outside the gene matches.

The gene calls are TRBV30 and TRBJ1-1, with 9 bases identical to TRBD1. Germline values: CDR1 GTSNPN, CDR2 SVGIG (reference sequence). The CDR3 totals 14 residues. V was pared by 3 bases and J by 3 bases, with 5 bases of the junction left unmatched. This chain's CDR3 is CAWSVNRGHTEAFF. For the CDR3, the DNA is TGTGCCTGGAGCGTAAACAGGGGGCACACTGAAGCTTTCTTT. Combining the CDR3 with reference TRBV30 and TRBJ1-1 gives the whole variable domain SQTIHQWPATLVQPVGSPLSLECTVEGTSNPNLYWYRQAAGRGLQLLFYSVGIGQISSEVPQNLSASRPQDRQFILSSKKLLLSDSGFYLCAWSVNRGHTEAFFGQGTRLTVV.

The chain combines TRBV7-2 with TRBJ1-1; D unclear. This CDR3 contains 13 residues. The germline V gene has CDR1 SGHTA and CDR2 FQGNSA. V lost 3 bases to trimming and J lost 4 bases, with 9 bases between them. The CDR3 region is CASSFREGTEAFF. DNA of the CDR3: TGTGCCAGCAGCTTCCGGGAAGGCACTGAAGCTTTCTTT.

This chain connects TRBV11-2 to TRBJ2-5, with TRBD1 identical over 8 bases. V lost 2 bases to trimming and J lost 8 bases; unmatched junction nucleotides: 4. Germline assignment: CDR1 SGHAT and CDR2 FQNNGV. This CDR3 is built from 13 residues. The CDR3 region is CASSLRQGATQYF. The CDR3, as DNA: TGTGCCAGCAGCTTACGGCAGGGGGCAACCCAGTACTTC.

This clone was seen more than once but under ten times. The CDR3 reads CASSPGFSGRVYNEQFF. The CDR3 DNA sequence: TGTGCCAGCTCACCGGGGTTTAGCGGGAGAGTATACAATGAGCAGTTCTTC. The chain carries TRBV18 and TRBJ2-1; 9 bases fit TRBD2. The V segment lost 3 bases and the J segment 4 bases; nucleotides outside the gene matches: 10. The germline gives CDR1 KGHSH, CDR2 LQKENI. The CDR3 sequence is 17 residues long.

The CDR3 sequence: CASSGGQGEKLFF. Here the CDR3 DNA reads TGTGCCAGCAGCGGGGGACAGGGAGAAAAACTGTTTTTT. This chain links TRBV5-4 with TRBJ1-4, with 9 bases aligning to TRBD1. The germline V gene has CDR1 SGHNT and CDR2 YYREEE (reference sequence). This CDR3 is built from 13 residues. The trim removed 4 bases at V and 8 bases at J, leaving 3 bases unmatched.

This sequence joins TRBV9 and TRBJ2-5, with D perhaps TRBD2 (6 bases). Trimming shortened V by 2 bases and J by 2 bases, and 13 bases separated the two germline ends. CDR3 length: 15 amino acids. Germline V gene data show CDR1 as SGDLS and CDR2 as YYNGEE. Written as DNA, the CDR3 is TGTGCCAGCAGCGTCCGGGGGTCTAATCAAGAGACCCAGTACTTC. The encoded protein is CASSVRGSNQETQYF.

The rearrangement joins TRBV30 to TRBJ2-2; 12 bases are a match to TRBD2. The germline CDR1 and CDR2 sequences are GTSNPN and SVGIG (reference sequence). V lost 5 bases and J lost 7; bases outside the gene matches: 8. The CDR3 consists of 15 residues. CDR3 amino acids: CAWVPRLAGDGELFF. In DNA form, the CDR3 reads TGTGCCTGGGTACCGCGACTAGCGGGAGACGGGGAGCTGTTTTTT.

The chain carries TRBV5-1 and TRBJ2-5; D is possibly TRBD2 (7 bases). Germline V gene sequence: CDR1 SGHRS, CDR2 YFSETQ. V lost 0 bases and J lost 4, with 10 bases in between. The CDR3 spans 14 residues. CDR3 coding DNA: TGCGCCAGCAGCTTGGGGGCGGGGGCAGAGACCCAGTACTTC. It is translated as CASSLGAGAETQYF. The full variable domain, with the rest looked up from reference TRBV5-1 and TRBJ2-5, is KAGVTQTPRYLIKTRGQQVTLSCSPISGHRSVSWYQQTPGQGLQFLFEYFSETQRNKGNFPGRFSGRQFSNSRSEMNVSTLELGDSALYLCASSLGAGAETQYFGPGTRLLVL.

J is TRBJ2-2 and V is TRBV27; the match to TRBD1 covers 9 bases. This CDR3 region has 14 residues. Germline V CDR1 and CDR2: MNHEY, SMNVEV (reference sequence). V lost 10 bases and J lost 3; bases outside the gene matches: 6. This chain's CDR3 is CATSQGAHTGELFF. The CDR3, as DNA: TGTGCCACCTCACAGGGGGCTCACACCGGGGAGCTGTTTTTT.

This clone has just a few counts. This chain's CDR3 is CASSPWGTRDTEAFF. CDR3 bases: TGTGCCAGCAGCCCGTGGGGGACAAGGGACACTGAAGCTTTCTTT. The chain is built from TRBV5-6 and TRBJ1-1; tentatively, D is TRBD1 (6 bases). The CDR3 is 15 residues long. The V gene lost 4 bases and the J gene lost 3 bases, with 16 bases spanning the gap. Germline CDR1 and CDR2: SGHDT and YYEEEE.

V is TRBV7-9 and J is TRBJ1-1; perhaps TRBD1 as D (5 bases). This CDR3 has 15 residues. Trimming pared 5 bases from V and 1 base from J, leaving 14 bases between. Germline V gene lookup returns CDR1 SEHNR and CDR2 FQNEAQ (reference sequence). The CDR3 sequence: CASSPEQGPNTEAFF. The CDR3 DNA sequence: TGTGCCAGCAGCCCAGAGCAGGGCCCGAACACTGAAGCTTTCTTT.

The chain combines TRBV9 with TRBJ2-2; no firm D call. Germline-derived CDR1 and CDR2 are SGDLS and YYNGEE. This CDR3 spans 16 amino acids. Trimming shortened V by 0 bases and J by 3 bases, and 12 bases separated the two germline ends. CDR3 sequence: CASSVDETSYTGELFF. CDR3 DNA: TGTGCCAGCAGCGTAGATGAAACGAGTTACACCGGGGAGCTGTTTTTT.

In its sample, this clone was seen a few times. The V gene is TRBV7-8, the J gene TRBJ1-2, with D possibly matching TRBD1 (6 bases). V was trimmed by 5 bases and J by 3 bases, leaving 19 bases between them. The CDR3 spans 16 residues. Germline-derived CDR1 and CDR2 are SGHVS and FQNEAQ. The CDR3 loop reads CASSSEGVNEDYGYTF. The CDR3 nucleotides are TGTGCCAGCAGCAGCGAGGGGGTGAACGAAGACTATGGCTACACCTTC.

The J gene is TRBJ2-5, the V gene TRBV29-1; the D gene is possibly TRBD2 (6 bases). Germline V gives CDR1 SQVTM, CDR2 ANQGSEA. Trimming left V 7 bases short and J 4 bases short, with 19 bases between. The CDR3 is made up of 14 amino acids. CDR3: CSAIGGVEIETQYF. CDR3 bases: TGCAGCGCTATTGGCGGGGTCGAGATAGAGACCCAGTACTTC.

The table lists this clone with a few counts. The chain combines TRBV18 with TRBJ2-3; the match to TRBD1 covers 10 bases. Germline CDR1 reads KGHSH; CDR2 reads LQKENI. The V segment lost 1 base and the J segment 7 bases; nucleotides outside the gene matches: 5. This CDR3 has 15 amino acids. CDR3 region: CASSPRDRGEYTQYF. The DNA for the CDR3 is TGTGCCAGCTCACCACGGGACAGGGGAGAGTATACGCAGTATTTT.